This T cell receptor beta chain is drawn from a study of memory CD4+ T cells and cytomegalovirus serostatus. Produced via immunoSEQ multiplex PCR; TCRdb's table is partial and in-frame only. This table has 45,000 to 55,000 clones, around 81% appearing once. This clone was counted only a few times. The sort gate was single viable CD3+CD4+CD8-CD45RO+ cells for memory CD4+ T cells. The germline V gene has CDR1 PRHDT and CDR2 FYEKMQ (reference sequence). Trimming removed 7 bases from V and 0 bases from J, with 10 bases in between. The CDR3 is 14 residues long. This clonotype originated in an adult in good health and CMV-seronegative. This chain connects TRBV13 to TRBJ1-5, with D perhaps TRBD1 (5 bases). Material: memory CD4+ T cells from blood. The CDR3 region is CASMRQNSNQPQHF. CDR3 bases: TGTGCCAGCATGAGACAGAATAGCAATCAGCCCCAGCATTTT.